A single sample is the source of the 21 T cell receptor beta chains below, sequenced in a study of vaccination effects on CD4 cells after COVID-19. Using viral peptide pools, the ViraFEST assay grew out antigen-specific CD4+ T cells prior to sequencing. After roughly 10 days in culture, the CD4+ T cells were isolated. The participants, recipients of two vaccine doses, got either BNT162b2 or mRNA-1273. These receptors' antigens are unknown. Libraries were prepared by immunoSEQ multiplex PCR; TCRdb keeps only in-frame clonotypes and omits some of them. The sample shows roughly 41,000 clones, around 80% of them seen only once. Sequences were derived from CD4+ T cells from PBMCs cultured with HCoV-OC43 spike peptides, sampled after COVID-19 vaccination. As for subset: HCoV-OC43 spike overlapping peptide pool stimulation. The receptors come from a human donor who received a COVID-19 vaccine.

This chain links TRBV6-6 with TRBJ1-2; D ambiguous. The CDR3 sequence is 13 residues long. Trimming pared 0 bases from V and 6 bases from J, leaving 8 bases between. Germline values: CDR1 MNHNY, CDR2 SVGAGI (reference sequence). CDR3 in DNA: TGTGCCAGCAGTTACTCGGGCCGCGATGGCTACACCTTC. Its translation: CASSYSGRDGYTF.

The chain recombines TRBV4-2 with TRBJ1-5, with no clear D. Trimming removed 4 bases at V and 0 bases at J, with 10 bases between. In germline, CDR1 is LGHNA, CDR2 YNFKEQ. The CDR3 contains 15 residues. CDR3 sequence (DNA): TGTGCCAGCAGCCCCGGGCAGAATAGCAATCAGCCCCAGCATTTT. This sequence encodes CASSPGQNSNQPQHF.

The chain couples TRBV2 to TRBJ1-5, with D tentatively TRBD1 (6 bases). The germline V gene has CDR1 SNHLY and CDR2 FYNNEI. The CDR3 consists of 15 residues. Trimming cost V 6 bases and J 4 bases, with 16 bases left between them. The CDR3 nucleotides read TGTGCCAGCAGCGGACTAAGAGGGGGGAATCAGCCCCAGCATTTT. It codes for CASSGLRGGNQPQHF.

In nucleotides, the CDR3 is TGTGCCAGCAGCTCCAGGTTGGGGGTTTACAATGAGCAGTTCTTC. This codes for CASSSRLGVYNEQFF. J is TRBJ2-1 and V is TRBV5-4; D is tentatively TRBD1 or TRBD2 (5 bases each). The CDR3 contains 15 residues. V was shortened by 3 bases and J by 4 bases, with 14 bases between the two germline ends. Germline assignment: CDR1 SGHNT and CDR2 YYREEE (reference sequence).

This CDR3 reads CATSRDRGQGAREQYF. The CDR3 bases are TGTGCCACCAGCAGAGATCGTGGGCAGGGGGCTCGCGAGCAGTACTTC. This rearrangement joins TRBV15 to TRBJ2-7, with TRBD1 identical over 8 bases. The germline V gene encodes CDR1 LNHNV and CDR2 YYDKDF (reference sequence). The CDR3 length is 16 residues. V was pared by 0 bases and J by 6 bases, with 10 bases of the junction left unmatched.

This chain uses TRBV9 with TRBJ2-1; TRBD1 matches at 9 bases. CDR3 length: 13 amino acids. Trimming removed 4 bases from V and 12 bases from J; junction bases left unmatched: 8. Germline V gene sequence: CDR1 SGDLS, CDR2 YYNGEE. The CDR3 loop is CASSPRGGQGQFF. CDR3 sequence (DNA): TGTGCCAGCAGCCCGAGGGGGGGACAGGGGCAGTTCTTC. Supplemented by reference TRBV9 and TRBJ2-1, the full variable domain reads DSGVTQTPKHLITATGQRVTLRCSPRSGDLSVYWYQQSLDQGLQFLIQYYNGEERAKGNILERFSAQQFPDLHSELNLSSLELGDSALYFCASSPRGGQGQFFGPGTRLTVL.

V gene TRBV27 combines with J gene TRBJ2-3; 10 bases are a match to TRBD2. The V gene's germline CDR1 is MNHEY and CDR2 SMNVEV (reference sequence). The CDR3 covers 17 residues. The V and J ends lost 5 bases and 5 bases, in that order; junction bases with no gene match: 13. The DNA for the CDR3 is TGTGCCAGCAGTCCCCGTCGAAGCGGGAGGGCCTTAGATACGCAGTATTTT. Translating it yields CASSPRRSGRALDTQYF.

The chain links TRBV6-1 to TRBJ2-5, with D possibly TRBD2 on 6 matching bases. The germline V gene encodes CDR1 MNHNS and CDR2 SASEGT. The CDR3 runs 18 residues. V lost 2 bases and J lost 0, with 19 bases in between. The CDR3 nucleotides are TGTGCCAGCAGTGAATACACTAGCCATGAATCGTACCAAGAGACCCAGTACTTC. Protein: CASSEYTSHESYQETQYF.

The chain carries TRBV5-8 and TRBJ1-6; D gene ambiguous. The CDR3 extends over 16 amino acids. V gave up 3 bases and J gave up 0 bases, with 10 bases separating them. Germline assignment: CDR1 SGHTS and CDR2 YDEGEE. DNA for the CDR3: TGTGCCAGCAGCTCCCCCCAGTTCTCCTATAATTCACCCCTCCACTTT. Encoded protein: CASSSPQFSYNSPLHF.

The rearrangement uses TRBV3-1 (or the pseudogene TRBV3-2) and TRBJ2-7, with D unclear. With 4 bases removed from V and 4 bases from J, the gap between germline ends came to 11 bases. In germline, CDR1 is LGHDT, CDR2 YNNKEL (reference sequence). The CDR3 totals 13 residues. CDR3 residues: CASSRAALYEQYF. The CDR3 DNA follows: TGTGCCAGCAGCCGGGCGGCCCTATACGAGCAGTACTTC.

The V call is TRBV19, the J call TRBJ2-3, with 8 bases aligning to TRBD1. Germline assignment: CDR1 LNHDA and CDR2 SQIVND (reference sequence). V lost 10 bases and J lost 5; bases outside the gene matches: 11. The CDR3 consists of 14 residues. Written as DNA, the CDR3 is TGTGCCACGAACCCGACAGGGGCGGGAGATACGCAGTATTTT. Amino acids: CATNPTGAGDTQYF.

The chain has TRBV6-4 and TRBJ2-2; weak D call: TRBD2 (5 bases). The CDR3 covers 14 residues. V was clipped by 6 bases and J by 1 base, with 9 bases between them. Germline CDR1 MRHNA, CDR2 SNTAGT. The chain's CDR3 is CASRRTLNTGELFF. CDR3 coding DNA: TGTGCCAGCAGAAGGACTTTGAACACCGGGGAGCTGTTTTTT.

As DNA, the CDR3 is TGCGCCAGCAGCTTGGCCTCGGGCGGGAGGGGCACAGATACGCAGTATTTT. It yields the protein CASSLASGGRGTDTQYF. The chain couples TRBV5-1 to TRBJ2-3; 9 bases match TRBD2. V gave up 0 bases and J gave up 1 base; unmatched junction bases: 6. CDR1 and CDR2 (germline): SGHRS, YFSETQ. The length of the CDR3 is 17 residues.

This clone was detected once. The rearrangement links TRBV6-5 to TRBJ1-1; the D gene is possibly TRBD1 (5 bases). The CDR3 consists of 14 residues. V was shortened by 3 bases and J by 1 base, with 9 bases between the two germline ends. Germline CDR1 and CDR2: MNHEY and SVGAGI. The CDR3 DNA follows: TGTGCCAGCAGTTATAGGGGCAGGAACACTGAAGCTTTCTTT. The encoded protein is CASSYRGRNTEAFF.

The chain has TRBV11-2 and TRBJ1-6; D uncertain. Deletions cut 4 bases from V and 4 bases from J, with 8 bases between. Germline V gene data show CDR1 as SGHAT and CDR2 as FQNNGV. The CDR3 has 14 amino acids. CDR3 region: CASSSSKYNSPLHF. The CDR3 DNA reads TGTGCCAGCAGCTCGTCCAAATATAATTCACCCCTCCACTTT.

The chain employs TRBV29-1 and TRBJ2-4; D perhaps matches TRBD2 (8 bases). The germline CDR1 and CDR2 sequences are SQVTM and ANQGSEA. With 5 bases removed from V and 5 bases from J, the gap between germline ends came to 16 bases. This CDR3 region has 14 residues. This chain's CDR3 is CSVPGGDSQNIQYF. CDR3 sequence (DNA): TGCAGCGTTCCGGGGGGGGACAGTCAAAACATTCAGTACTTC.

The chain uses TRBV5-1 and TRBJ1-2, with a tentative D call TRBD1 (5 bases). CDR3 length: 17 amino acids. Germline lookup yields CDR1 SGHRS and CDR2 YFSETQ. Trimming pared 4 bases from V and 4 bases from J, leaving 23 bases between. The CDR3 bases are TGCGCCAGCAGCCTAAACCCTAGCAGGGTCGCACTCTATGGCTACACCTTC. Its translation: CASSLNPSRVALYGYTF.

The rearrangement uses TRBV3-1 (or the pseudogene TRBV3-2) and TRBJ1-4; TRBD1 matches 9 bases. The trim removed 1 base at V and 9 bases at J, leaving 6 bases unmatched. The CDR3 extends over 15 amino acids. The germline CDR1 and CDR2 sequences are LGHDT and YNNKEL (reference sequence). The CDR3 loop is CASSQAGTGFKKLFF. The CDR3 DNA sequence: TGTGCCAGCAGCCAAGCCGGGACAGGGTTTAAAAAACTGTTTTTT.

The genes are TRBV6-4 and TRBJ2-7; TRBD1 agrees at 11 bases. The germline CDR1 and CDR2 sequences are MRHNA and SNTAGT. V lost 9 bases to trimming and J lost 6 bases; unmatched junction nucleotides: 4. The CDR3 totals 12 residues. CDR3 sequence: CARGQGAGEQYF. Here the CDR3 DNA reads TGTGCCAGAGGACAGGGGGCTGGCGAGCAGTACTTC.

This clone was detected only once. The V and J genes are TRBV18 and TRBJ1-2, with D tentatively TRBD1 (5 bases). The CDR3 covers 13 residues. Germline lookup yields CDR1 KGHSH and CDR2 LQKENI. V was clipped by 5 bases and J by 6 bases, with 13 bases between them. The CDR3 region is CASSASTTDGYTF. The CDR3 nucleotides are TGTGCCAGCTCAGCTTCGACGACAGATGGCTACACCTTC.

This chain uses TRBV11-3 with TRBJ2-2; D not certain. V shed 3 bases and J shed 1 base, with 9 bases lying between them. The CDR3 is 15 residues long. Germline V lookup: CDR1 SGHNT, CDR2 YENEEA. Here the CDR3 DNA reads TGTGCCAGCAGCTTTAGTAACCAGAACACCGGGGAGCTGTTTTTT. Amino acids: CASSFSNQNTGELFF.